This TCR beta chain was identified in a study of T cell changes during pregnancy in multiple sclerosis (dated by TCRdb to about 2019). Some background on the complete study: The study examined how the T cell repertoire changed over the course of pregnancy in women with multiple sclerosis.

Comment on this clone: Its target antigen remains unknown. Qualities for individual bases were not recorded, and no much larger clone is one base off.

Library preparation was by the immunoSEQ multiplex PCR assay. Here the immuneACCESS table is served through TCRdb, limited to in-frame sequences with V and J called. Missing clones are a known gap in these copies; in checked studies unresolved V genes cover under half, and the rest lacks a known reason. The sample table lists about 72,000 clones, around 92% of them with a count of one. 0.6% to 0.8% of the sample goes to the ten largest clones. Trimming removed 0 bases from V and 6 bases from J; the gene matches leave 12 bases unexplained. Measured from the cysteine to the phenylalanine, the CDR3 is 17 residues long. Only the CDR3 DNA is retained, 51 bases long and in frame from the first base. CDR1 and CDR2, looked up from the germline V gene, are KGHSH and LQKENI.

The origin of this receptor is a female donor in good health, enrolled as a control in a pregnancy study. Sequences were derived from peripheral blood, sampled in the third trimester of pregnancy. The rearrangement joined TRBV18 to TRBJ2-7; 9 of the junction bases match TRBD2. The DNA sequence follows: TGTGCCAGCTCACCACCGGGCGGGGGGGGTGCAGCGGGCGAGCAGTACTTC. It translates to CASSPPGGGGAAGEQYF. The variable domain in full, with residues beyond the CDR3 obtained from the reference TRBV18 and TRBJ2-7 genes, is NAGVMQNPRHLVRRRGQEARLRCSPMKGHSHVYWYRQLPEEGLKFMVYLQKENIIDESGMPKERFSAEFPKEGPSILRIQQVVRGDSAAYFCASSPPGGGGAAGEQYFGPGTRLTVT.